The 20 T cell receptor beta chains below all came from one sample that was sequenced in a study of cytomegalovirus exposure and HLA in healthy donors. Method: immunoSEQ multiplex PCR; TCRdb's copy keeps in-frame clones and lacks some. The sample gives roughly 57,000 clones, roughly 93% of which show up once; around 1.7% is in the top ten. The material sequenced was PBMCs. The receptors here all came from a woman between 18 and 29 years old in good health and CMV-seropositive.

The chain couples TRBV7-3 to TRBJ2-2; possible D gene TRBD2, 5 bases. Looked up from germline, CDR1 is SGHTA and CDR2 is FQGTGA. The V end was cut by 5 bases, the J end by 3 bases, with 16 bases between. The CDR3 is made up of 16 amino acids. The CDR3, as DNA: TGTGCCAGCAGCGCGGGCGGCAGGCGGCACACCGGGGAGCTGTTTTTT. Translated: CASSAGGRRHTGELFF.

V is TRBV27 and J is TRBJ1-6, with D perhaps TRBD1 (6 bases). Germline assignment: CDR1 MNHEY and CDR2 SMNVEV (reference sequence). The CDR3 loop spans 15 amino acids. V lost 7 bases to trimming and J lost 1 base, with 11 bases between them. The CDR3 spells CASTRGGSYNSPLHF. DNA of the CDR3: TGTGCCAGCACTCGAGGGGGATCCTATAATTCACCCCTCCACTTT.

This clone occurred once. The V gene is TRBV5-1, the J gene TRBJ2-3, with D perhaps TRBD2 (7 bases). The CDR3 is made up of 15 amino acids. CDR1 SGHRS and CDR2 YFSETQ come from the germline V gene. With 4 bases removed from V and 5 bases from J, the gap between germline ends came to 17 bases. CDR3 protein: CASSLLGGRIDTQYF. CDR3 nucleotides: TGCGCCAGCAGCCTACTGGGGGGGCGGATAGATACGCAGTATTTT.

The gene calls are TRBV2 and TRBJ2-5; a possible D gene is TRBD2 (5 bases). Germline CDR1 is SNHLY and CDR2 is FYNNEI. CDR3 length: 14 residues. Trimming left V 3 bases short and J 4 bases short, with 12 bases between. The CDR3 nucleotides are TGTGCCAGCAGTGAGCAGGCCGAGGGAGAGACCCAGTACTTC. Amino acids: CASSEQAEGETQYF.

The J gene is TRBJ1-6, the V gene TRBV9; D unresolved. The CDR3 runs to 15 residues. Germline V CDR1 and CDR2: SGDLS, YYNGEE. Trimming removed 4 bases from V and 7 bases from J, with 15 bases in between. The CDR3 nucleotides read TGTGCCAGCAGCCCGGTATCAGGCAGCAATTCACCCCTCCACTTT. It specifies CASSPVSGSNSPLHF.

The V call is TRBV5-5, the J call TRBJ2-3; D may be TRBD1 (6 bases). Germline V gene sequence: CDR1 SGHKS, CDR2 YYEKEE (reference sequence). CDR3 length equals 15 residues. The V end was cut by 4 bases, the J end by 5 bases, with 17 bases between. CDR3 bases: TGTGCCAGCAGCGCAGGGGTTATGTATAAAGATACGCAGTATTTT. This translates into CASSAGVMYKDTQYF.

The chain is built from TRBV10-2 and TRBJ1-1; possible D gene TRBD1, 6 bases. The CDR3 length is 15 residues. Trimming pared 8 bases from V and 5 bases from J, leaving 21 bases between. Germline V CDR1 and CDR2: WSHSY, SAAADI. The DNA of the CDR3 is TGCGCCAGCCTCGGGGGGCCTTCCTATGGTACTGAAGCTTTCTTT. It specifies CASLGGPSYGTEAFF.

The sample holds a few counts of this clone. Sequence at one end of the junction differs from germline and may be a read error. The chain couples TRBV2 to TRBJ1-5; D gene unclear. CDR3 length: 16 residues. Germline V gene data show CDR1 as SNHLY and CDR2 as FYNNEI. The CDR3 sequence is CASSEGLRGSNQPQHF. The CDR3 DNA is TGTGCCAGCAGCGAAGGACTCCGGGGAAGCAATCAGCCCCAGCATTTT.

The chain has TRBV27 and TRBJ2-7, with D tentatively TRBD1 (5 bases). The germline V and J ends were trimmed by 4 bases and 2 bases, with 15 bases remaining between them. CDR1 and CDR2 from the germline V gene are MNHEY and SMNVEV (reference sequence). The CDR3 consists of 15 residues. The CDR3 protein is CASSSWATAPYEQYF. Written as DNA, the CDR3 is TGTGCCAGCAGTTCCTGGGCGACAGCTCCCTACGAGCAGTACTTC.

The gene calls are TRBV7-9 and TRBJ2-7; 9 bases map to TRBD2. The CDR3 runs 15 residues. J gave up 2 bases and V 2 bases, and 4 bases lay outside the gene matches. The germline V gene has CDR1 SEHNR and CDR2 FQNEAQ (reference sequence). The chain's CDR3 is CASSLSASGAYEQYF. DNA of the CDR3: TGTGCCAGCAGCTTATCGGCTAGCGGGGCCTACGAGCAGTACTTC.

This clone was recorded once. The chain has TRBV27 and TRBJ1-2; TRBD1 might be the D (6 bases). V was pared by 3 bases and J by 4 bases, with 12 bases between. Looked up from germline, CDR1 is MNHEY and CDR2 is SMNVEV (reference sequence). This CDR3 has 14 amino acids. The CDR3 is CASSFRQALYGYTF. In DNA, the CDR3 is TGTGCCAGCAGTTTTCGACAGGCCCTCTATGGCTACACCTTC.

With respect to this clone: One end of the junction fails to match germline, which may point to a read error. V gene TRBV6-1 combines with J gene TRBJ2-7, with 8 bases lining up with TRBD1. This CDR3 comprises 16 residues. Per the germline V gene, CDR1 is MNHNS and CDR2 is SASEGT. This chain's CDR3 is CATSDPRTGSSYEQYF. CDR3 DNA sequence: TGTGCCACCAGTGATCCCAGGACAGGGAGCTCCTACGAGCAGTACTTC.

The CDR3 here is CASSLSDSRGNTIYF. CDR3 sequence (DNA): TGTGCCAGCAGCCTTTCGGACAGTCGTGGAAACACCATATATTTT. The chain is built from TRBV9 and TRBJ1-3, with D possibly matching TRBD1 (6 bases). Trimming cost V 4 bases and J 3 bases, with 14 bases left between them. The CDR3 contains 15 residues. Looked up from germline, CDR1 is SGDLS and CDR2 is YYNGEE. The full variable domain, in which reference TRBV9 and TRBJ1-3 provide the parts outside the CDR3, is DSGVTQTPKHLITATGQRVTLRCSPRSGDLSVYWYQQSLDQGLQFLIQYYNGEERAKGNILERFSAQQFPDLHSELNLSSLELGDSALYFCASSLSDSRGNTIYFGEGSWLTVV.

V and J are TRBV7-8 and TRBJ2-7, with a weak D call TRBD1 (5 bases). V lost 3 bases and J lost 3, with 9 bases in between. The CDR3 sequence is 13 residues long. Germline lookup yields CDR1 SGHVS and CDR2 FQNEAQ. Written as DNA, the CDR3 is TGTGCCAGCAGCTTCTCAGGGAACTACGAGCAGTACTTC. It is translated as CASSFSGNYEQYF.

This clone came up a few times. The chain combines TRBV25-1 with TRBJ2-7; the match to TRBD1 covers 7 bases. CDR3 size: 15 residues. V lost 7 bases, J lost 0 bases, and 9 bases stayed unmatched. Germline CDR1 is MGHDK and CDR2 is SYGVNS. The CDR3 loop is CASTRDSPFSYEQYF. DNA of the CDR3: TGTGCCAGCACCCGGGACAGCCCCTTCTCCTACGAGCAGTACTTC.

The CDR3 loop reads CASSPRTSDNEQFF. CDR3 coding DNA: TGTGCCAGCAGTCCTCGGACTAGCGACAATGAGCAGTTCTTC. V gene TRBV27 combines with J gene TRBJ2-1; the match to TRBD2 covers 9 bases. Germline CDR1 reads MNHEY; CDR2 reads SMNVEV (reference sequence). The trim removed 5 bases at V and 5 bases at J, leaving 4 bases unmatched. CDR3 length equals 14 residues.

The rearrangement joins TRBV10-3 to TRBJ1-5; 7 bases agree with TRBD1. The CDR3 is made up of 16 amino acids. Unmatched junction bases numbered 7, after V lost 0 bases and J lost 5 bases. Germline V gene data show CDR1 as ENHRY and CDR2 as SYGVKD. CDR3 bases: TGTGCCATCAGTGAGTCTGAGGGGGCTAAGTATCAGCCCCAGCATTTT. Translated: CAISESEGAKYQPQHF.

J is TRBJ1-2 and V is TRBV4-2; 8 bases map to TRBD1. From germline, CDR1 is LGHNA and CDR2 YNFKEQ. Unmatched junction bases numbered 8, after V lost 5 bases and J lost 3 bases. The CDR3 has 15 residues. DNA of the CDR3: TGTGCCAGCAGCAAATCGACAGGGGAATACTATGGCTACACCTTC. Protein product: CASSKSTGEYYGYTF.

This clone was detected once. The chain uses TRBV5-1 and TRBJ1-2, with TRBD1 as a possible D gene (6 bases). This CDR3 is 13 amino acids long. Trimming removed 0 bases at V and 3 bases at J, with 6 bases between. Germline assignment: CDR1 SGHRS and CDR2 YFSETQ. CDR3 nucleotide sequence: TGCGCCAGCAGCTTGGAGGGGGACTATGGCTACACCTTC. Its translation: CASSLEGDYGYTF.

This chain links TRBV27 with TRBJ1-5; maybe TRBD1 (6 bases). V was cut by 6 bases and J by 6 bases, with 15 bases left in between. The germline gives CDR1 MNHEY, CDR2 SMNVEV (reference sequence). The CDR3 has 14 residues. As DNA, the CDR3 is TGTGCCAGCAGGCGAGGACAGTCACGTCAGCCCCAGCATTTT. Translated: CASRRGQSRQPQHF.